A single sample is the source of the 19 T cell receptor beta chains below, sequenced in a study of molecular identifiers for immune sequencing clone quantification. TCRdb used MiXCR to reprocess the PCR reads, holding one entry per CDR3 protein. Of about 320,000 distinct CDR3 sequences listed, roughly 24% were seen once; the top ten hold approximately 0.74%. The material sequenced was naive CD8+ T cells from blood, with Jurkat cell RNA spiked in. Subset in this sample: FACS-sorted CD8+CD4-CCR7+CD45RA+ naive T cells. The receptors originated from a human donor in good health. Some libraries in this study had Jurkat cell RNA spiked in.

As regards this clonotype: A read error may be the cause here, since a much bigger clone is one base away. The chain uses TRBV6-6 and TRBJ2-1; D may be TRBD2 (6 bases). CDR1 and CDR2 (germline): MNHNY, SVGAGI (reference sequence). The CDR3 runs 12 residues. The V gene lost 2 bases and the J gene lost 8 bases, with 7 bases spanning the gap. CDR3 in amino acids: CASSYGRHEQFF. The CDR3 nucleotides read TGTGCCAGCAGTTACGGGAGGCATGAGCAGTTCTTC.

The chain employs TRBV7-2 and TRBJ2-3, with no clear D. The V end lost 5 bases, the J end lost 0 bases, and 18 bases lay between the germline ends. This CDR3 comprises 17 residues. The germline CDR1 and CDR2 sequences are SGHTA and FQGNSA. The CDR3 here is CASSPVGLEPSTDTQYF. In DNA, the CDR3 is TGTGCCAGCAGCCCGGTCGGGTTAGAACCCAGCACAGATACGCAGTATTTT.

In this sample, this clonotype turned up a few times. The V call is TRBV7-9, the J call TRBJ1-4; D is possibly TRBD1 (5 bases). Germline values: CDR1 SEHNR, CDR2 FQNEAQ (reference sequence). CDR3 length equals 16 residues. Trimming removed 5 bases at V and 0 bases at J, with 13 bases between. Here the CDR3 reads CASSQTVPPTNEKLFF. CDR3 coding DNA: TGTGCCAGCAGCCAGACAGTTCCCCCAACTAATGAAAAACTGTTTTTT.

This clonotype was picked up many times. This chain's CDR3 is CASSQNPSTDTQYF. The CDR3, as DNA: TGTGCCAGCAGTCAGAACCCTAGCACAGATACGCAGTATTTT. The V call is TRBV6-4, the J call TRBJ2-3, with unresolved D. Trimming cost V 5 bases and J 0 bases, with 9 bases left between them. Germline loops: CDR1 MRHNA, CDR2 SNTAGT. This CDR3 comprises 14 residues.

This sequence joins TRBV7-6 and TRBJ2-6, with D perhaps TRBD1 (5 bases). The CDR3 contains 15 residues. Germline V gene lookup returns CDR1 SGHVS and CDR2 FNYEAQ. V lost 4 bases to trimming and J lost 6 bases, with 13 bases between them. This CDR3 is CASSSYRTLANVLTF. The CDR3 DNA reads TGTGCCAGCAGCTCTTACAGGACCCTGGCCAACGTCCTGACTTTC.

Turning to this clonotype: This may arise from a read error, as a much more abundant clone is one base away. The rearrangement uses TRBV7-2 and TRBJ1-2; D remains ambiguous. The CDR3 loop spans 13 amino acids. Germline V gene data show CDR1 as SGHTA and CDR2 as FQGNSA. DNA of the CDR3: TGTGCCAGCAGGATCCGGGAAGCCTATGGCCACACCTTC. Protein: CASRIREAYGHTF.

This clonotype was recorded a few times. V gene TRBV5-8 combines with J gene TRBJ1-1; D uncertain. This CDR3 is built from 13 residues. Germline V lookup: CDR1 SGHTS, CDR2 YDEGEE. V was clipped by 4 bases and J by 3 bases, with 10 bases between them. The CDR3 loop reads CASSPKGYTEAFF. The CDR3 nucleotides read TGTGCCAGCAGCCCAAAGGGATACACTGAAGCTTTCTTT.

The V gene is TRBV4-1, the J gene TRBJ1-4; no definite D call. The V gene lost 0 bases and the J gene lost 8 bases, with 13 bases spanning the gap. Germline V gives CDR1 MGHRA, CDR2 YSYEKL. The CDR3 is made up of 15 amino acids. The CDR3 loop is CASSQDTDWWEKLFF. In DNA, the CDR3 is TGCGCCAGCAGCCAAGATACAGACTGGTGGGAAAAACTGTTTTTT.

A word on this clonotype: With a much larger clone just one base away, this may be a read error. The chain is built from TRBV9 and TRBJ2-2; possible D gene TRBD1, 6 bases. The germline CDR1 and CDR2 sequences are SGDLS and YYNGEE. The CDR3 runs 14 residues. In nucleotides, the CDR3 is TGTGCCGGCAGCGTAACAGGGCAGGGCGGGGAGCTGTTTTTT. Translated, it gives CAGSVTGQGGELFF.

CDR3 residues: CATSRAATGNEQFF. For the CDR3, the DNA is TGTGCCACCAGCAGGGCGGCGACAGGTAATGAGCAGTTCTTC. This rearrangement joins TRBV15 to TRBJ2-1; possibly TRBD1 for D (6 bases). Trimming stripped 3 bases from V and 7 bases from J, with 13 bases between. The CDR3 spans 14 residues. Germline CDR1 is LNHNV and CDR2 is YYDKDF (reference sequence).

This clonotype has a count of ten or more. CDR3 protein: CASSSGGLENEQYF. CDR3 DNA sequence: TGCGCCAGCAGCTCGGGCGGGTTGGAAAACGAGCAGTACTTC. The rearrangement links TRBV5-1 to TRBJ2-7, with a possible D match to TRBD2 (5 bases). Germline CDR1 and CDR2: SGHRS and YFSETQ. V shed 3 bases and J shed 5 bases, with 15 bases lying between them. The CDR3 consists of 14 residues.

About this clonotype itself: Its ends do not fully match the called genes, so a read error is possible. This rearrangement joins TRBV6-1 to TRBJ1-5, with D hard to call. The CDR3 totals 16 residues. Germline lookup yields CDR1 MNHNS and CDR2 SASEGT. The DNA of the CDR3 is TGTGCCCGCAGTCCGACCTCCAGCGTCGGCAATCAGCCCCAGCATTTT. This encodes CARSPTSSVGNQPQHF.

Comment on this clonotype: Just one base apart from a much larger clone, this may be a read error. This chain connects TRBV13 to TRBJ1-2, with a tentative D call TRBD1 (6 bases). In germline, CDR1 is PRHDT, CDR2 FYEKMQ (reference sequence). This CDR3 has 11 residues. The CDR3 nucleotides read TGTGCCAGCAGCTACTACAGGGAAGGCTCCTTC. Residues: CASSYYREGSF.

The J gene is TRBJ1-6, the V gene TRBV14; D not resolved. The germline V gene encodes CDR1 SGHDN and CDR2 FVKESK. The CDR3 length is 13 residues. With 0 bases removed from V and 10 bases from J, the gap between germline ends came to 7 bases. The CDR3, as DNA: TGTGCCAGCAGCCAAGAACGGCGCTCACCCCTCCACTTT. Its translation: CASSQERRSPLHF.

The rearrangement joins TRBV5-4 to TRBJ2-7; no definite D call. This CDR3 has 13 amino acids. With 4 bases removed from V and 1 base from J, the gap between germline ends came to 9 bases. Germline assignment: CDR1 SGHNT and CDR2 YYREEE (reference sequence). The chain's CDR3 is CASSPNLSYEQYF. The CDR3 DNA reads TGTGCCAGCAGCCCGAATTTATCCTACGAGCAGTACTTC. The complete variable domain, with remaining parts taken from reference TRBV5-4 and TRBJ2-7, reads ETGVTQSPTHLIKTRGQQVTLRCSSQSGHNTVSWYQQALGQGPQFIFQYYREEENGRGNFPPRFSGLQFPNYSSELNVNALELDDSALYLCASSPNLSYEQYFGPGTRLTVT.

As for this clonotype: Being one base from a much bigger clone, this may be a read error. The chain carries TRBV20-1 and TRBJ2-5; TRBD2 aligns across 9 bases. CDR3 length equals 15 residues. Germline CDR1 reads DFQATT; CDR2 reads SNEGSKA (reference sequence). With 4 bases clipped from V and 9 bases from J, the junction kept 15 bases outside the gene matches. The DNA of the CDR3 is TGCAGTGCTAAGATAGCGGGAGACCGCAAGGAGCCCCAGTACTTC. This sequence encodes CSAKIAGDRKEPQYF.

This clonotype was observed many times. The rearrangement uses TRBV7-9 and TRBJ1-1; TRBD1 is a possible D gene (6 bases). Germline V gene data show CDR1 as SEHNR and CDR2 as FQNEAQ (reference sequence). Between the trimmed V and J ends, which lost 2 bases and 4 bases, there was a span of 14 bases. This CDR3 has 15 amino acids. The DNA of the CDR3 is TGTGCCAGCAGCTTAAGACAGGTACCGAGCACTGAAGCTTTCTTT. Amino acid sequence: CASSLRQVPSTEAFF.

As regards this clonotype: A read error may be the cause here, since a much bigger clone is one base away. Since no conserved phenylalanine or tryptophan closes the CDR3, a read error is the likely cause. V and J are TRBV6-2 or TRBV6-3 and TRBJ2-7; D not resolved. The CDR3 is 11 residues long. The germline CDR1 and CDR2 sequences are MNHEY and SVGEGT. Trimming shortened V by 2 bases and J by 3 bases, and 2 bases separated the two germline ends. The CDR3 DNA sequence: TGTGCCAGCAGTTACGACTACGAGCAGTACCTC. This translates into CASSYDYEQYL.

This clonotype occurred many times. DNA of the CDR3: TGCGCCAGCAGCTCCCGAGGGGGTGTCTCAGATACGCAGTATTTT. Translation gives CASSSRGGVSDTQYF. The chain uses TRBV5-1 and TRBJ2-3, with D possibly being TRBD1 (6 bases). The CDR3 is made up of 15 amino acids. The ends were cut back, 3 bases at V and 4 bases at J, with 15 bases in the middle. The germline gives CDR1 SGHRS, CDR2 YFSETQ.